The 19 T cell receptor beta chains below were found in one sample sequenced in a study of identical twins. TCRdb called the 5' RACE reads again in MiXCR, with one record for every CDR3 protein. The sample includes approximately 630,000 distinct CDR3 sequences, under 8.5% of them seen just once. These same data were also listed under a study on yellow fever vaccine responses in identical twins.

The material sequenced was PBMCs. The receptors here all came from a young woman in good health.

This clonotype occurred many times. This chain connects TRBV20-1 to TRBJ1-3, with no clear D. CDR1 DFQATT and CDR2 SNEGSKA come from the germline V gene (reference sequence). Trimming left V 6 bases short and J 3 bases short, with 15 bases between. The CDR3 is 14 amino acids. CDR3 coding DNA: TGCAGTGCCCCGTCCGGGGAAGGTGGAAACACCATATATTTT. Encoded protein: CSAPSGEGGNTIYF.

This clonotype was observed many times. The chain links TRBV29-1 to TRBJ2-7; the match to TRBD1 covers 10 bases. J lost 5 bases, V lost 7 bases, and 8 bases had no gene match. CDR3 length: 13 amino acids. Germline assignment: CDR1 SQVTM and CDR2 ANQGSEA. The CDR3 here is CSATPTGGHEQYF. For the CDR3, the DNA is TGCAGCGCCACCCCGACAGGGGGCCACGAGCAGTACTTC.

The CDR3 nucleotides are TGTGCCAGCAGCTCGACTCTGACCCATGAGCAGTTCTTC. Translated, it gives CASSSTLTHEQFF. This chain connects TRBV7-2 to TRBJ2-1; D remains unclear. Germline assignment: CDR1 SGHTA and CDR2 FQGNSA. Trimming took off 4 bases at V and 8 bases at J, with 12 bases between the two ends. CDR3 length: 13 amino acids.

The V call is TRBV9, the J call TRBJ2-1; a possible D gene is TRBD2 (6 bases). The V gene lost 0 bases and the J gene lost 4 bases, with 11 bases spanning the gap. Germline V gene lookup returns CDR1 SGDLS and CDR2 YYNGEE. There are 15 residues in the CDR3. The DNA of the CDR3 is TGTGCCAGCAGCGTAGAAGCGGGCCCTTACAATGAGCAGTTCTTC. Protein: CASSVEAGPYNEQFF.

In its sample, this clonotype was seen a few times. The chain has TRBV2 and TRBJ2-5; D unresolved. CDR1 SNHLY and CDR2 FYNNEI come from the germline V gene. Trimming took off 10 bases at V and 5 bases at J, with 14 bases between the two ends. The CDR3 length is 12 residues. The DNA for the CDR3 is TGTGCCACCTCCCGGTTGGGGGAGACCCAGTACTTC. Its protein product is CATSRLGETQYF.

The rearrangement uses TRBV7-6 and TRBJ2-1; D gene unclear. Trimming took off 5 bases at V and 5 bases at J, with 13 bases between the two ends. In germline, CDR1 is SGHVS, CDR2 FNYEAQ. The CDR3 is 14 amino acids. This chain's CDR3 is CASSAVFRHNEQFF. The CDR3 DNA is TGTGCCAGCAGCGCGGTTTTCCGGCACAATGAGCAGTTCTTC. Drawing the rest from reference TRBV7-6 and TRBJ2-1, the complete variable domain is GAGVSQSPRYKVTKRGQDVALRCDPISGHVSLYWYRQALGQGPEFLTYFNYEAQQDKSGLPNDRFSAERPEGSISTLTIQRTEQRDSAMYRCASSAVFRHNEQFFGPGTRLTVL.

This clonotype appeared a few times. V and J are TRBV7-2 and TRBJ2-5; 8 positions match TRBD2. The CDR3 contains 16 residues. Germline trimming cut 2 bases from V and 5 bases from J; bases unmatched to any gene: 10. Per the germline V gene, CDR1 is SGHTA and CDR2 is FQGNSA. The CDR3 region has the DNA TGTGCCAGCAGCTTATCGGCCTTAGCGGGGTTTGAGACCCAGTACTTC. This translates into CASSLSALAGFETQYF.

This clonotype was counted only a few times. The chain recombines TRBV24-1 with TRBJ2-3, with 7 bases lining up with TRBD1. V trimming: 4 bases; J trimming: 5 bases; junction bases outside the gene matches: 8. This CDR3 comprises 15 residues. Germline CDR1 KGHDR, CDR2 SFDVKD. CDR3 coding DNA: TGTGCCACCAGTGACTTACGGACAGGCGGAGATACGCAGTATTTT. Its translation is CATSDLRTGGDTQYF.

This chain links TRBV18 with TRBJ2-5, with 7 bases identical to TRBD2. The germline CDR1 and CDR2 sequences are KGHSH and LQKENI. The CDR3 is 17 amino acids. J gave up 4 bases and V 6 bases, and 17 bases lay outside the gene matches. CDR3 sequence (DNA): TGTGCCAGCTCCCCCCCGGAACGGGGGGAGGCGGGAGAGACCCAGTACTTC. Translating gives CASSPPERGEAGETQYF.

The chain recombines TRBV4-2 with TRBJ2-1; 7 nucleotides align to TRBD2. The CDR3 is made up of 17 amino acids. The V gene's germline CDR1 is LGHNA and CDR2 YNFKEQ. The V segment lost 4 bases and the J segment 0 bases; nucleotides outside the gene matches: 9. The CDR3 DNA sequence: TGTGCCAGCAGCCCTGGGGGGGGACGTTTCTCCTACAATGAGCAGTTCTTC. It specifies CASSPGGGRFSYNEQFF.

Many counts were recorded for this clonotype. One end of the junction fails to match germline, which may point to a read error. The genes are TRBV29-1 and TRBJ1-1, with D uncertain. Per the germline V gene, CDR1 is SQVTM and CDR2 is ANQGSEA. The length of the CDR3 is 11 residues. In DNA form, the CDR3 reads TGCAGCGTCGAAGCTTCACATGAAGCTTTCTTT. Translation gives CSVEASHEAFF.

V is TRBV7-9 and J is TRBJ1-1, with unresolved D. Trimming shortened V by 3 bases and J by 3 bases, and 8 bases separated the two germline ends. CDR3 length: 13 residues. Germline lookup yields CDR1 SEHNR and CDR2 FQNEAQ (reference sequence). The CDR3 DNA reads TGTGCCAGCAGCTTCGGGTCGGACACTGAAGCTTTCTTT. It specifies CASSFGSDTEAFF.

The chain carries TRBV15 and TRBJ1-5; 7 bases are a match to TRBD1. From germline, CDR1 is LNHNV and CDR2 YYDKDF (reference sequence). Losses at the gene ends were 2 bases for V and 5 bases for J; bases not matched to a gene: 9. The CDR3 is 16 residues long. The CDR3 region is CATSRRGRGMDQPQHF. The CDR3 DNA follows: TGTGCCACCAGCAGACGGGGCAGGGGGATGGATCAGCCCCAGCATTTT.

V is TRBV11-2 and J is TRBJ2-1; no clear D gene. The germline V gene encodes CDR1 SGHAT and CDR2 FQNNGV. This CDR3 comprises 11 residues. The germline V and J ends were trimmed by 5 bases and 9 bases, with 8 bases remaining between them. Here the CDR3 DNA reads TGTGCCAGCAGCCCCGCCCTTGAGCAGTTCTTC. It encodes CASSPALEQFF.

This clonotype came up a few times. The V gene is TRBV3-1, the J gene TRBJ2-3; 10 bases align to TRBD2. V lost 2 bases to trimming and J lost 5 bases; unmatched junction nucleotides: 7. This CDR3 has 16 residues. Germline V gives CDR1 LGHDT, CDR2 YNNKEL (reference sequence). CDR3: CASSQLSGGVLDTQYF. CDR3 nucleotides: TGTGCCAGCAGCCAACTAAGCGGGGGGGTACTAGATACGCAGTATTTT.

This clonotype was picked up a small number of times. The rearrangement joins TRBV7-9 to TRBJ2-3; D gene unclear. V was trimmed by 5 bases and J by 1 base, leaving 16 bases between them. The CDR3 totals 16 residues. The germline V gene encodes CDR1 SEHNR and CDR2 FQNEAQ (reference sequence). The CDR3, as DNA: TGTGCCAGCAGCCCTTCCGGATTATCTCGCACAGATACGCAGTATTTT. Amino acid sequence: CASSPSGLSRTDTQYF.

This clonotype has a count of ten or more. The chain couples TRBV29-1 to TRBJ2-1, with TRBD1 identical over 7 bases. Germline CDR1 is SQVTM and CDR2 is ANQGSEA. Trimming took 0 bases from V and 9 from J; bases not matched to a gene: 2. The CDR3 totals 12 residues. CDR3 bases: TGCAGCGTTGAAGAAGGGGGCTTTGAGCAGTTCTTC. This encodes CSVEEGGFEQFF.

The genes are TRBV27 and TRBJ1-2, with D perhaps TRBD1 (6 bases). Germline CDR1 and CDR2: MNHEY and SMNVEV (reference sequence). The CDR3 sequence is 16 residues long. Between the trimmed V and J ends, which lost 5 bases and 6 bases, there was a span of 22 bases. CDR3 sequence reads: CASSPSPGQLTHGYTF. The CDR3 DNA reads TGTGCCAGCAGTCCCTCCCCGGGACAATTAACCCATGGCTACACCTTC.

This clonotype was detected only a few times. The chain employs TRBV5-1 and TRBJ1-2; D is perhaps TRBD1 (5 bases). Germline V gene lookup returns CDR1 SGHRS and CDR2 YFSETQ. V gave up 1 base and J gave up 6 bases, with 13 bases separating them. The CDR3 is made up of 14 amino acids. CDR3 amino acids: CASSLNQGSDGYTF. The CDR3, as DNA: TGCGCCAGCAGCTTGAATCAGGGATCCGATGGCTACACCTTC.